This TCR beta chain comes out of a study of regulatory T cells in long-lasting Graves disease. Both iRepertoire HTBI primers and Arm-PCR of CDR3 regions were used to build the TCR beta libraries. TCRdb re-called the multiplex PCR reads through MiXCR, storing one row per CDR3 protein. Counted here are roughly 490,000 distinct CDR3 sequences, 22% occurring once; the ten biggest clones make up less than 15%. The time point here: persistent/refractory GD, antithyroid drugs over 5 years with positive TRAb. RNA isolated from PBMCs was used to make the TCR library. In its sample, this clonotype was seen many times. The sequencing used peripheral blood mononuclear cells (PBMCs), collected when the disease was refractory, from a patient treated with antithyroid drugs. The clonotype originates from a female donor with Graves disease.

The CDR3 spells CASSLADREETQYF. DNA of the CDR3: TGTGCCAGCAGCTTAGCTGACAGGGAAGAGACCCAGTACTTC. V is TRBV13 and J is TRBJ2-5; 7 positions agree with TRBD1. The CDR3 has 14 amino acids. Germline V gene lookup returns CDR1 PRHDT and CDR2 FYEKMQ (reference sequence). V lost 1 base to trimming and J lost 3 bases; unmatched junction nucleotides: 2.